The present entry profiles one TCR beta chain with its context. Its specificity is not known. This record belongs to a study of shared clonotypes between healthy human individuals. Whole-study context: A donor's plate count was three for CD4 naive and three for CD4 memory; CD8 naive had two and CD8 memory one. Whole-study findings and limits: Naive subsets tended to show greater estimated richness than memory subsets. Rarefaction showed that sequencing of sorted subsets was incomplete (despite large depth).

The assay used deep level. Some clones are missing from TCRdb's copy, which holds only in-frame ones; the method was immunoSEQ multiplex PCR. The sample consists of about 1.5 million clones, approximately 98% of them appearing once. Trimming removed 0 bases from V and 3 bases from J, with 10 bases in between. Germline CDR1 reads SGHKS; CDR2 reads YYEKEE (reference sequence). This CDR3 comprises 14 residues. The gene calls are TRBV5-5 and TRBJ2-7; tentatively, D is TRBD2 (5 bases). Material: naive CD4+ T cells sorted from blood. This sample's subset: CD45RA+ positively selected. The sequence was collected from a young man in good health. The CDR3 spells CASSLGGQRYEQYF. CDR3 nucleotides: TGTGCCAGCAGCTTGGGAGGGCAGCGCTACGAGCAGTACTTC.